The 9 T cell receptor beta chains below were found in one sample sequenced in a study of blood T cell repertoires in COVID-19. Data came from immunoSEQ multiplex PCR; TCRdb stores just in-frame clones and leaves some out. The sample records a few hundred thousand clones, 88% being singletons. Material: PBMCs or T cells enriched from blood (not recorded which). The receptors stem from a woman aged 60-75 years in a cohort exposed to, infected with or recovered from COVID-19 (not recorded which).

The chain recombines TRBV28 with TRBJ1-2; unclear D gene. V lost 11 bases, J lost 8 bases, and 12 bases lay in between. Germline CDR1 and CDR2: MDHEN and SYDVKM. The CDR3 is 10 residues long. CDR3 bases: TGTGCCTCCCAGAAGTTGGGCTACACCTTC. Amino acids: CASQKLGYTF.

A single count supports this clone. J is TRBJ2-5 and V is TRBV5-1; 7 bases agree with TRBD2. There are 16 residues in the CDR3. Germline CDR1 SGHRS, CDR2 YFSETQ. Germline trimming cut 4 bases from V and 10 bases from J; bases unmatched to any gene: 19. CDR3 in amino acids: CASSVEPTSQPGSQYF. DNA of the CDR3: TGCGCCAGCAGCGTGGAGCCGACTAGCCAGCCAGGGAGCCAGTACTTC.

The chain links TRBV7-9 to TRBJ2-2, with 8 bases matching TRBD2. The ends lost 11 bases at V and 3 bases at J; junction bases unmatched: 11. The CDR3 runs 15 residues. Germline V gene sequence: CDR1 SEHNR, CDR2 FQNEAQ (reference sequence). The CDR3, as DNA: TGTGCCGCCTACCCCGGGGGGGGTTACACCGGGGAGCTGTTTTTT. It is translated as CAAYPGGGYTGELFF. Supplemented by reference TRBV7-9 and TRBJ2-2, the full variable domain reads DTGVSQNPRHKITKRGQNVTFRCDPISEHNRLYWYRQTLGQGPEFLTYFQNEAQLEKSRLLSDRFSAERPKGSFSTLEIQRTEQGDSAMYLCAAYPGGGYTGELFFGEGSRLTVL.

This clone was counted once. The chain recombines TRBV5-4 with TRBJ1-2, with TRBD1 matching 10 bases. This CDR3 spans 17 amino acids. V dropped 0 bases and J dropped 2; count of bases not matched to a gene: 7. In germline, CDR1 is SGHNT, CDR2 YYREEE (reference sequence). CDR3 amino acids: CASSLELTGGKNYGYTF. CDR3 DNA sequence: TGTGCCAGCAGCTTGGAATTGACAGGGGGCAAAAACTATGGCTACACCTTC.

The genes are TRBV7-2 and TRBJ1-2; 11 bases line up with TRBD1. This CDR3 is built from 15 residues. Germline V gene lookup returns CDR1 SGHTA and CDR2 FQGNSA. Trimming cost V 1 base and J 7 bases; bases outside gene matches: 5. The CDR3 DNA reads TGTGCCAGCAGCTTAGTAGGGACAGGGGGGGTTGGCTACACCTTC. The encoded protein is CASSLVGTGGVGYTF. Looking up the rest from reference TRBV7-2 and TRBJ1-2 gives the full variable domain: GAGVSQSPSNKVTEKGKDVELRCDPISGHTALYWYRQSLGQGLEFLIYFQGNSAPDKSGLPSDRFSAERTGGSVSTLTIQRTQQEDSAVYLCASSLVGTGGVGYTFGSGTRLTVV.

J is TRBJ1-6 and V is TRBV7-2; 7 bases fit TRBD1. CDR3 length: 15 residues. CDR1 is SGHTA, CDR2 FQGNSA, per germline. The junction had 3 bases not matched to a gene; V was cut back by 2 bases and J by 5 bases. CDR3 DNA: TGTGCCAGCAGCTTAATGCAGGGGGATAATTCACCCCTCCACTTT. This encodes CASSLMQGDNSPLHF.

The chain uses TRBV3-1 (or the pseudogene TRBV3-2) and TRBJ1-5, with 9 bases fitting TRBD1. V was pared by 5 bases and J by 6 bases, with 14 bases of the junction left unmatched. CDR3 length equals 17 residues. Germline lookup yields CDR1 LGHDT and CDR2 YNNKEL (reference sequence). The CDR3 reads CASSRGTGTGIGQPQHF. CDR3 in DNA: TGTGCCAGCAGCAGGGGCACCGGGACAGGGATAGGTCAGCCCCAGCATTTT.

The chain combines TRBV4-2 with TRBJ2-7, with a tentative D call TRBD1 (5 bases). The CDR3 extends over 14 amino acids. The ends were cut back, 4 bases at V and 2 bases at J, with 12 bases in the middle. The germline gives CDR1 LGHNA, CDR2 YNFKEQ. In DNA form, the CDR3 reads TGTGCCAGCAGCCCTCGGACAAGTCCCTACGAGCAGTACTTC. This gives the protein CASSPRTSPYEQYF.

This chain connects TRBV4-1 to TRBJ1-2; 10 bases map to TRBD1. The CDR3 has 16 amino acids. J gave up 4 bases and V 5 bases, and 10 bases lay outside the gene matches. Germline-derived CDR1 and CDR2 are MGHRA and YSYEKL. CDR3 sequence: CASSEGQGLVGYGYTF. As DNA, the CDR3 is TGCGCCAGCAGCGAGGGACAGGGGTTGGTTGGCTATGGCTACACCTTC.